Below are 2 T cell receptor beta chains sequenced from a single sample in a study of control samples from healthy donors and cancer patients. The method was immunoSEQ multiplex PCR; TCRdb's version includes in-frame clones alone and lacks a portion of them. The sample contains 120,000 or so clones, more than 85% of which appear only once. The specimen was blood. The origin of the receptors is a man aged 18 to 30 in good health.

The genes are TRBV2 and TRBJ1-2; a possible D gene is TRBD1 (6 bases). V was trimmed by 4 bases and J by 6 bases, leaving 9 bases between them. The CDR3 is 12 amino acids. The germline V gene has CDR1 SNHLY and CDR2 FYNNEI. The DNA of the CDR3 is TGTGCCAGCAGTGGGGGGACACATGGCTACACCTTC. This translates into CASSGGTHGYTF.

This chain links TRBV30 with TRBJ1-2; D perhaps matches TRBD1 (5 bases). The CDR3 runs 12 residues. Per the germline V gene, CDR1 is GTSNPN and CDR2 is SVGIG (reference sequence). Deletions cut 8 bases from V and 6 bases from J, with 16 bases between. The CDR3 bases are TGTGCCCGAGCCGAGGGGTTACATGGCTACACCTTC. Its protein product is CARAEGLHGYTF.